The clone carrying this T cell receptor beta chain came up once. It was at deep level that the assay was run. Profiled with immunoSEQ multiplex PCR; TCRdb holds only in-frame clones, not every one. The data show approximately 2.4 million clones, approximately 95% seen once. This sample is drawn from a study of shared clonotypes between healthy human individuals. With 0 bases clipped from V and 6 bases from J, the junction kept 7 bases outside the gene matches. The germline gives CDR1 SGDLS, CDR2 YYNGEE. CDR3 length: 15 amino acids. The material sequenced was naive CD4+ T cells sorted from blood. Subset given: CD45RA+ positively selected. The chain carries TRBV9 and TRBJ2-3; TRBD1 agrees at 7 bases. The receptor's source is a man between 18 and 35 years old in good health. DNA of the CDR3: TGTGCCAGCAGCGTAGGAGACAGGGCAGGCGATACGCAGTATTTT. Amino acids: CASSVGDRAGDTQYF.